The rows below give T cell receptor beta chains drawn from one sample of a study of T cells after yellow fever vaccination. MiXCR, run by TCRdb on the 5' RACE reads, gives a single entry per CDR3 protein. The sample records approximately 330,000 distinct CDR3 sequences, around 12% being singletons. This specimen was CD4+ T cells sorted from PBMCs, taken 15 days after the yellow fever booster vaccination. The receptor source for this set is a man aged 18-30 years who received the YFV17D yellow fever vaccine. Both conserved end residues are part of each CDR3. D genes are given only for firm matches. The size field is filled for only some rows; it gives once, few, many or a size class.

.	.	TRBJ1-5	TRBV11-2	CASSLDGRKEPQHF	TGTGCCAGCAGCTTAGATGGGCGGAAGGAGCCCCAGCATTTT
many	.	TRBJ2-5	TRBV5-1	CASSLKLGGETQYF	TGCGCCAGCAGCTTGAAGCTGGGGGGAGAGACCCAGTACTTC
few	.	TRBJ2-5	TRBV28	CASRPPGLSQETQYF	TGTGCCAGCAGACCCCCCGGTCTTAGCCAAGAGACCCAGTACTTC
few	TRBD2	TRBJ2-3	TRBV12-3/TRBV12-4	CASRDSAGGLDTQYF	TGTGCCAGCAGGGACTCAGCGGGGGGGCTAGATACGCAGTATTTT
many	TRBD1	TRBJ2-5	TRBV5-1	CASSPTGADWETQYF	TGCGCCAGCAGCCCGACAGGGGCCGACTGGGAGACCCAGTACTTC
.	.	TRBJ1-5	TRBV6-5	CASSYSGVGQPQHF	TGTGCCAGCAGTTACTCAGGGGTGGGTCAGCCCCAGCATTTT
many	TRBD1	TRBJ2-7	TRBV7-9	CASSSRDRGAEQYF	TGTGCCAGCAGCTCCAGGGACAGGGGGGCCGAGCAGTACTTC
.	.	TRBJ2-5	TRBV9	CASSVGPGHGGGETQYF	TGTGCCAGCAGCGTAGGACCGGGACACGGGGGAGGAGAGACCCAGTACTTC
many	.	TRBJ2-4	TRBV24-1	CATSDPKGVGDIQYF	TGTGCCACCAGTGACCCCAAGGGGGTCGGGGACATTCAGTACTTC
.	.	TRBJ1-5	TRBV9	CATTDTHSNQPQHF	TGTGCCACCACCGACACACATAGCAATCAGCCCCAGCATTTT
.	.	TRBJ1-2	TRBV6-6	CASSYPYVEKEYGYTF	TGTGCCAGCAGTTATCCCTATGTGGAGAAGGAGTATGGCTACACCTTC
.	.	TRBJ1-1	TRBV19	CASSIDPWRGAEAFF	TGTGCCAGTAGTATAGATCCCTGGCGGGGGGCTGAAGCTTTCTTT
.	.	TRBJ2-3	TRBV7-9	CASSRPKDTQYF	TGTGCCAGCAGCCGTCCGAAAGATACGCAGTATTTT
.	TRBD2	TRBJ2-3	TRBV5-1	CASSFGLAGGPSTDTQYF	TGCGCCAGCAGCTTCGGACTAGCGGGGGGGCCTAGCACAGATACGCAGTATTTT
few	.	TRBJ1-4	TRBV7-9	CASSFLGQENEKLFF	TGTGCCAGCAGCTTCTTGGGACAAGAAAACGAAAAACTGTTTTTT
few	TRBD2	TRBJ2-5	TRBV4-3	CASSQGSGVPQETQYF	TGCGCCAGCAGCCAAGGTAGCGGGGTTCCGCAAGAGACCCAGTACTTC
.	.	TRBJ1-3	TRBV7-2	CASSPQNSGNTIYF	TGTGCCAGCAGCCCCCAGAACTCTGGAAACACCATATATTTT
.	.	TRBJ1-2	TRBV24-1	CATSDPGFRDGYTF	TGTGCCACCAGTGATCCAGGTTTCAGGGATGGCTACACCTTC
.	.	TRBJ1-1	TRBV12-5	CASGLGNTEAFF	TGTGCTAGTGGTTTGGGTAACACTGAAGCTTTCTTT
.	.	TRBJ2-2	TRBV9	CASSDRDARNTGELFF	TGTGCCAGCAGCGACCGGGACGCAAGGAACACCGGGGAGCTGTTTTTT
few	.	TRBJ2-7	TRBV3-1	CASSQGPGSQYEQYF	TGTGCCAGCAGCCAAGGCCCCGGGAGCCAATACGAGCAGTACTTC
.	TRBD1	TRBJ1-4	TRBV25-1	CASSELGQVNEKLFF	TGTGCCAGCAGTGAGCTGGGACAGGTTAATGAAAAACTGTTTTTT
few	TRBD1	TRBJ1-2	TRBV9	CASSVEAGGYGYTF	TGTGCCAGCAGCGTAGAGGCAGGGGGCTATGGCTACACCTTC
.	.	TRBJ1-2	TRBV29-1	CSVVEGYYGYTF	TGCAGCGTTGTTGAGGGTTACTATGGCTACACCTTC
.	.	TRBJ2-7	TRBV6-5	CASRQGKLTYEQYF	TGTGCCAGCAGACAGGGCAAGCTGACCTACGAGCAGTACTTC
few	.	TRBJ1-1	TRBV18	CASSPPGRNTEAFF	TGTGCCAGCTCACCACCGGGCAGGAACACTGAAGCTTTCTTT
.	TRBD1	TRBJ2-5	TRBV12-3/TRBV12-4	CASSMTGQGQETQYF	TGTGCCAGCAGTATGACCGGACAGGGGCAAGAGACCCAGTACTTC
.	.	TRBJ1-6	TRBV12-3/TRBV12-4	CASTQGFFSSPLHF	TGTGCCAGCACGCAGGGGTTTTTTAGTTCACCCCTCCACTTT
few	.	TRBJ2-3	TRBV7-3	CASSLEPTDTQYF	TGTGCCAGCAGCTTAGAGCCGACAGATACGCAGTATTTT
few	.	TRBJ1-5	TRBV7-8	CASSSERVQLFQPQHF	TGTGCCAGCAGCTCAGAGAGGGTCCAGCTATTTCAGCCCCAGCATTTT
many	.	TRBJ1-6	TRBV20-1	CSASSGYYNSPLHF	TGCAGTGCTAGTTCGGGATATTACAATTCACCCCTCCACTTT
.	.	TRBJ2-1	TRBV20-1	CSAQSVGGFYNEQFF	TGCAGTGCGCAAAGCGTGGGGGGCTTCTACAATGAGCAGTTCTTC
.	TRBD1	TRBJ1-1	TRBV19	CASTQTGPLSTEAFF	TGTGCCAGTACCCAGACAGGGCCCTTGAGCACTGAAGCTTTCTTT
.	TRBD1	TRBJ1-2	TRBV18	CASSLTGTEGYTF	TGTGCCAGCTCACTGACAGGGACTGAGGGCTACACCTTC
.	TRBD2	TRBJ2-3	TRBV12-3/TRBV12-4	CASSLAGGPRTQYF	TGTGCCAGCAGTTTGGCGGGGGGGCCCCGTACGCAGTATTTT
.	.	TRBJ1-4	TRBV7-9	CASSDRLGEKLFF	TGTGCCAGCAGCGATCGGTTGGGTGAAAAACTGTTTTTT
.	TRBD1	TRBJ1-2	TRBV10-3	CAITTGSNYGYTF	TGTGCCATTACGACAGGGAGTAACTATGGCTACACCTTC